The rows below give T cell receptor beta chains drawn from one sample of a study of cytomegalovirus exposure and HLA in healthy donors. Here immunoSEQ multiplex PCR was the method, and the copy in TCRdb shows in-frame clones only, minus some. The sample records tens of thousands of clones, 60% to 85% being singletons. Sequenced sample: PBMCs. The receptors come from a male donor in good health and CMV-seropositive. Each CDR3 is given with its conserved first and last residue. The D gene is left open where the match is weak. Some rows have no size entry. The others give once, few or many, or a class for an expanded clone.

cdr3_aa: CASSLTSGGLRNTGELFF
cdr3_nt: TGTGCCAGCAGCCTGACTAGCGGGGGGTTAAGGAACACCGGGGAGCTGTTTTTT
clone_size: .
j_call: TRBJ2-2
d_call: TRBD2
v_call: TRBV4-2

cdr3_aa: CASSALAGGTDNEQFF
cdr3_nt: TGTGCCAGCAGCGCTTTAGCGGGGGGGACGGACAATGAGCAGTTCTTC
clone_size: once
j_call: TRBJ2-1
d_call: TRBD2
v_call: TRBV2

cdr3_aa: CASGETGRYEQYF
cdr3_nt: TGTGCCAGCGGAGAGACAGGGCGCTACGAGCAGTACTTC
clone_size: .
j_call: TRBJ2-7
d_call: TRBD1
v_call: TRBV7-9

cdr3_aa: CARSFVEQFF
cdr3_nt: TGTGCCAGAAGCTTCGTTGAGCAGTTCTTC
clone_size: .
j_call: TRBJ2-1
d_call: .
v_call: TRBV5-3

cdr3_aa: CASSPGLSTNEKLFF
cdr3_nt: TGTGCCAGCAGTCCAGGGTTATCAACTAATGAAAAACTGTTTTTT
clone_size: .
j_call: TRBJ1-4
d_call: .
v_call: TRBV2

cdr3_aa: CASSSTGGNQPQHF
cdr3_nt: TGTGCCAGCAGCTCAACAGGGGGCAATCAGCCCCAGCATTTT
clone_size: .
j_call: TRBJ1-5
d_call: TRBD1
v_call: TRBV9

cdr3_aa: CASSYLIGGDGGYTF
cdr3_nt: TGTGCCAGCAGTTACTTAATCGGGGGGGACGGCGGCTACACCTTC
clone_size: .
j_call: TRBJ1-2
d_call: .
v_call: TRBV6-5

cdr3_aa: CAISEFNQGAHEQYF
cdr3_nt: TGTGCCATCAGTGAGTTCAACCAGGGGGCCCACGAGCAGTACTTC
clone_size: .
j_call: TRBJ2-7
d_call: TRBD1
v_call: TRBV10-3

cdr3_aa: CASRSRGTGGAEQYF
cdr3_nt: TGTGCCAGCAGAAGCCGAGGGACAGGGGGCGCCGAGCAGTACTTC
clone_size: .
j_call: TRBJ2-7
d_call: TRBD1
v_call: TRBV6-1

cdr3_aa: CAVVDQPQHF
cdr3_nt: TGTGCCGTAGTGGATCAGCCCCAGCATTTT
clone_size: .
j_call: TRBJ1-5
d_call: .
v_call: TRBV27

cdr3_aa: CAWSHSGDQETQYF
cdr3_nt: TGTGCCTGGAGCCACTCAGGGGATCAAGAGACCCAGTACTTC
clone_size: few
j_call: TRBJ2-5
d_call: .
v_call: TRBV30

cdr3_aa: CSVAGVEQYF
cdr3_nt: TGCAGCGTTGCGGGGGTCGAGCAGTACTTC
clone_size: .
j_call: TRBJ2-7
d_call: .
v_call: TRBV29-1

cdr3_aa: CASSPPSGVRTEAFF
cdr3_nt: TGTGCCAGCTCACCACCTTCAGGGGTGCGCACTGAAGCTTTCTTT
clone_size: few
j_call: TRBJ1-1
d_call: .
v_call: TRBV18

cdr3_aa: CASSEARDTEAFF
cdr3_nt: TGTGCCAGCAGTGAAGCGCGGGACACTGAAGCTTTCTTT
clone_size: few
j_call: TRBJ1-1
d_call: .
v_call: TRBV6-1

cdr3_aa: CASSHRGEADTQYF
cdr3_nt: TGTGCCAGCAGCCACAGGGGGGAGGCGGATACGCAGTATTTT
clone_size: .
j_call: TRBJ2-3
d_call: TRBD1
v_call: TRBV6-5

cdr3_aa: CAWEDRGRGKLFF
cdr3_nt: TGTGCCTGGGAGGACAGGGGGAGAGGAAAACTGTTTTTT
clone_size: .
j_call: TRBJ1-4
d_call: TRBD1
v_call: TRBV30

cdr3_aa: CASSSSGQGNTEAFF
cdr3_nt: TGCGCCAGCAGCTCGAGTGGACAGGGGAACACTGAAGCTTTCTTT
clone_size: .
j_call: TRBJ1-1
d_call: TRBD1
v_call: TRBV5-1

cdr3_aa: CASSLNRGSGELFF
cdr3_nt: TGTGCCAGCAGCTTAAACAGGGGGTCCGGGGAGCTGTTTTTT
clone_size: few
j_call: TRBJ2-2
d_call: TRBD1
v_call: TRBV11-3

cdr3_aa: CASSYSGAPGNEQFF
cdr3_nt: TGTGCCAGCAGTTACTCGGGGGCGCCGGGCAATGAGCAGTTCTTC
clone_size: .
j_call: TRBJ2-1
d_call: .
v_call: TRBV6-6

cdr3_aa: CASSSPRISGYNEQFF
cdr3_nt: TGTGCCAGCAGCTCCCCTAGGATTAGCGGCTACAATGAGCAGTTCTTC
clone_size: .
j_call: TRBJ2-1
d_call: .
v_call: TRBV9

cdr3_aa: CASSLKGVVSSGANVLTF
cdr3_nt: TGTGCCAGCAGCTTAAAGGGGGTGGTGAGCTCTGGGGCCAACGTCCTGACTTTC
clone_size: .
j_call: TRBJ2-6
d_call: .
v_call: TRBV7-3

cdr3_aa: CASSRSTGGFWEETQYF
cdr3_nt: TGTGCCAGCAGCCGGTCGACAGGGGGCTTTTGGGAAGAGACCCAGTACTTC
clone_size: .
j_call: TRBJ2-5
d_call: TRBD1
v_call: TRBV28

cdr3_aa: CASSHSSTDTQYF
cdr3_nt: TGTGCCAGCAGCCACTCTAGCACAGATACGCAGTATTTT
clone_size: .
j_call: TRBJ2-3
d_call: .
v_call: TRBV5-4

cdr3_aa: CACTDYNSTLHF
cdr3_nt: TGTGCCTGCACAGACTATAATTCAACCCTCCACTTT
clone_size: .
j_call: TRBJ1-6
d_call: .
v_call: TRBV30

cdr3_aa: CASSSPGLAGGTDTQYF
cdr3_nt: TGTGCCAGCAGCTCCCCGGGACTAGCGGGGGGTACAGATACGCAGTATTTT
clone_size: once
j_call: TRBJ2-3
d_call: TRBD2
v_call: TRBV7-3

cdr3_aa: CASSQDRGSKSYEQYF
cdr3_nt: TGCGCCAGCAGCCAAGACAGGGGATCCAAGTCCTACGAGCAGTACTTC
clone_size: .
j_call: TRBJ2-7
d_call: .
v_call: TRBV4-1

cdr3_aa: CATRERNSNQPQHF
cdr3_nt: TGTGCCACCAGGGAGAGGAATAGCAATCAGCCCCAGCATTTT
clone_size: .
j_call: TRBJ1-5
d_call: .
v_call: TRBV15

cdr3_aa: CASSLGWTGDNEKLFF
cdr3_nt: TGTGCCAGCAGTTTGGGTTGGACAGGGGACAATGAAAAACTGTTTTTT
clone_size: .
j_call: TRBJ1-4
d_call: TRBD1
v_call: TRBV2

cdr3_aa: CASTTDSSTYEQYF
cdr3_nt: TGTGCCAGCACCACAGACAGTTCGACCTACGAGCAGTACTTC
clone_size: .
j_call: TRBJ2-7
d_call: .
v_call: TRBV2

cdr3_aa: CAWTLAGGHPLFF
cdr3_nt: TGTGCCTGGACGCTAGCGGGGGGGCATCCGCTCTTCTTC
clone_size: .
j_call: TRBJ2-1
d_call: TRBD2
v_call: TRBV30

cdr3_aa: CAWRAGGSTGELFF
cdr3_nt: TGTGCCTGGAGAGCAGGGGGGAGCACCGGGGAGCTGTTTTTT
clone_size: .
j_call: TRBJ2-2
d_call: .
v_call: TRBV30

cdr3_aa: CASSFLEETQYF
cdr3_nt: TGTGCCAGCAGCTTCCTAGAAGAGACCCAGTACTTC
clone_size: .
j_call: TRBJ2-5
d_call: .
v_call: TRBV7-2

cdr3_aa: CASSSLPQGGYGYTF
cdr3_nt: TGTGCCAGCTCATCTCTGCCCCAGGGAGGCTATGGCTACACCTTC
clone_size: .
j_call: TRBJ1-2
d_call: .
v_call: TRBV18

cdr3_aa: CASSQDFSTDTQYF
cdr3_nt: TGCGCCAGCAGCCAAGATTTCTCCACAGATACGCAGTATTTT
clone_size: once
j_call: TRBJ2-3
d_call: .
v_call: TRBV4-3

cdr3_aa: CASSHLPGQGDEKLFF
cdr3_nt: TGTGCCAGCAGCCATCTCCCCGGACAGGGAGATGAAAAACTGTTTTTT
clone_size: .
j_call: TRBJ1-4
d_call: TRBD1
v_call: TRBV5-4

cdr3_aa: CASSGHRTSGDYEQYF
cdr3_nt: TGTGCCAGCAGCGGGCATCGGACTAGCGGGGATTACGAGCAGTACTTC
clone_size: .
j_call: TRBJ2-7
d_call: TRBD2
v_call: TRBV7-6

cdr3_aa: CASSGGTGTGNTIYF
cdr3_nt: TGTGCCAGCAGCGGCGGGACAGGGACTGGAAACACCATATATTTT
clone_size: .
j_call: TRBJ1-3
d_call: TRBD1
v_call: TRBV7-2